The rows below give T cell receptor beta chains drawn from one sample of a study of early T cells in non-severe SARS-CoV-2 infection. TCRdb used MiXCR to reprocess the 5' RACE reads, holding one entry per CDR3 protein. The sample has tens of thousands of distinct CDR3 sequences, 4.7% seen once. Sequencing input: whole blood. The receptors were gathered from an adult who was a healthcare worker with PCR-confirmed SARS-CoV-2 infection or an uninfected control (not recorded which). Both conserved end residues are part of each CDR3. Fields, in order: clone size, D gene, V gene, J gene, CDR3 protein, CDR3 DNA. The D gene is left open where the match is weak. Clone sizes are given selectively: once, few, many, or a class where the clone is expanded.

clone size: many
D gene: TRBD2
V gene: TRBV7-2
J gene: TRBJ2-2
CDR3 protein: CASSPRSTSGSNTGELFF
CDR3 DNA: TGTGCCAGCAGCCCGAGAAGTACTAGCGGCTCGAACACCGGGGAGCTGTTTTTT

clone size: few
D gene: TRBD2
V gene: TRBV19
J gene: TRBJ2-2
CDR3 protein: CASIGSSGGWTGELFF
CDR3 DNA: TGTGCCAGTATCGGCTCCAGCGGGGGTTGGACCGGGGAGCTGTTTTTT

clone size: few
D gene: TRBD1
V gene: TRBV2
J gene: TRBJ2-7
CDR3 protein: CASSRTGNYEQYF
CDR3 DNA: TGTGCCAGCAGTAGGACAGGGAACTACGAGCAGTACTTC

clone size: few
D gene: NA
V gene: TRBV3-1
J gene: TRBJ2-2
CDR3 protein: CASSQARGFTGELFF
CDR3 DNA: TGTGCCAGCAGCCAAGCTCGGGGGTTCACCGGGGAGCTGTTTTTT

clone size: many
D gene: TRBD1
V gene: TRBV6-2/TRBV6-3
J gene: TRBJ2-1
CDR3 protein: CASSYGTDYNEQFF
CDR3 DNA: TGTGCCAGCAGTTATGGGACAGACTACAATGAGCAGTTCTTC

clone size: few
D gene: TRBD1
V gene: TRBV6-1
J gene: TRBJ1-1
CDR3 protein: CASIGAGGHTEAFF
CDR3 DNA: TGTGCCAGCATAGGCGCAGGGGGTCACACTGAAGCTTTCTTT

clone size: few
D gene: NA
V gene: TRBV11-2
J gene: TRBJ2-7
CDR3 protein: CASSSPSYEQYF
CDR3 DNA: TGTGCCAGCAGCTCACCCTCCTACGAGCAGTACTTC

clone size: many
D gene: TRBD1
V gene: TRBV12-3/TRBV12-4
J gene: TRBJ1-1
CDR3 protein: CASTPSTGGATEAFF
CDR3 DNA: TGTGCCAGCACCCCCTCCACAGGGGGAGCGACTGAAGCTTTCTTT

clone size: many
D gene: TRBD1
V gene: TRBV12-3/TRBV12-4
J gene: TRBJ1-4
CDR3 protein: CASSSRTGFGEKLFF
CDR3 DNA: TGTGCCAGCAGTTCCAGGACAGGGTTTGGTGAAAAACTGTTTTTT

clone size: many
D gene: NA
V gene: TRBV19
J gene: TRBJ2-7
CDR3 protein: CASSISSSYEQYF
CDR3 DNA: TGTGCCAGTAGTATAAGCAGCTCCTACGAGCAGTACTTC

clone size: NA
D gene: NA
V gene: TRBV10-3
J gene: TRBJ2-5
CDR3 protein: CAIGGQETQYF
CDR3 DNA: TGTGCCATCGGCGGGCAAGAGACCCAGTACTTC

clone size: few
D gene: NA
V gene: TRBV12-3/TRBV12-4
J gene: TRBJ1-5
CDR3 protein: CASSYGRGSNQPQHF
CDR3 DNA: TGTGCCAGCAGCTATGGACGGGGAAGCAATCAGCCCCAGCATTTT

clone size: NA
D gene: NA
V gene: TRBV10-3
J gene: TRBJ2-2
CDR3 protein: CAIRGAGTGELFF
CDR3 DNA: TGTGCCATCAGGGGCGCGGGCACCGGGGAGCTGTTTTTT

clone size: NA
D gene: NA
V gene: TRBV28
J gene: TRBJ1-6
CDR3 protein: CASSVGTLNSPLHF
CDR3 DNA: TGTGCCAGCAGCGTCGGGACTTTGAATTCACCCCTCCACTTT

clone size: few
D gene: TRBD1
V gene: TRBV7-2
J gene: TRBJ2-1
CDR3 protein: CASSNRDRGNNEQFF
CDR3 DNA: TGTGCCAGCAGCAACCGGGACAGGGGGAACAATGAGCAGTTCTTC

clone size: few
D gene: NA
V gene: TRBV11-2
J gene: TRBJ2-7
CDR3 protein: CASSLSAVGYEQYF
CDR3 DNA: TGTGCCAGCAGCCTGTCGGCAGTAGGCTACGAGCAGTACTTC

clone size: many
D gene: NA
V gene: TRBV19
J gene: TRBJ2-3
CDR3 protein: CASSIPGSTDTQYF
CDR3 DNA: TGTGCCAGTAGTATCCCCGGATCCACAGATACGCAGTATTTT

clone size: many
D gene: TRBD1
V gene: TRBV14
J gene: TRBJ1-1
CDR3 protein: CASSRPRDRGTEAFF
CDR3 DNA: TGTGCCAGCAGCCGCCCCCGGGACAGGGGCACTGAAGCTTTCTTT

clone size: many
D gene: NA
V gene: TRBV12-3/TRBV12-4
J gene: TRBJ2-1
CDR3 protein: CASSSRRDFLHNEQFF
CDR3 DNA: TGTGCCAGCAGTTCCCGCCGGGACTTCCTTCACAATGAGCAGTTCTTC

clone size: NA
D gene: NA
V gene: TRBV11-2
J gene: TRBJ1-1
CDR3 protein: CASSNERNTEAFF
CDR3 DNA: TGTGCCAGCAGCAATGAGAGGAACACTGAAGCTTTCTTT

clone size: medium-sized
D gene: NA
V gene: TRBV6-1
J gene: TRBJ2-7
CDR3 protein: CASGNGLAPYEQYF
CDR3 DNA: TGTGCCAGCGGAAACGGGCTGGCCCCCTACGAGCAGTACTTC

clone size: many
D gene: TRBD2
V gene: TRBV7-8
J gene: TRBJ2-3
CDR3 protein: CASSLGLAGGRADTQYF
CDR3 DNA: TGTGCCAGCAGCTTGGGACTAGCGGGGGGGCGTGCAGATACGCAGTATTTT

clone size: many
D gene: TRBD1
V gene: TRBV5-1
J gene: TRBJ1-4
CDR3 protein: CASSLVTGGVEKLFF
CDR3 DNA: TGCGCCAGCAGCTTGGTGACAGGGGGCGTTGAAAAACTGTTTTTT

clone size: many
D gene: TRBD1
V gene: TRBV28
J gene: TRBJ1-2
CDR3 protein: CASSQTGVSSYGYTF
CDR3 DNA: TGTGCCAGCAGCCAGACAGGGGTTTCGAGCTATGGCTACACCTTC

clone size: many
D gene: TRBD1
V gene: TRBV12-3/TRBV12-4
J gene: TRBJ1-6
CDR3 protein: CASSHGAGGSPLHF
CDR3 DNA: TGTGCCAGCAGTCATGGAGCAGGGGGGTCACCCCTCCACTTT

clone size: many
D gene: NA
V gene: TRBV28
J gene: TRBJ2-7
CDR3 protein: CASSPPPTYEQYF
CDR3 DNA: TGTGCCAGCAGTCCGCCGCCTACCTACGAGCAGTACTTC

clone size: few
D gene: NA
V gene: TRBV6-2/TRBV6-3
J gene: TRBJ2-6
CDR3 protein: CASSYGRSGANVLTF
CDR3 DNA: TGTGCCAGCAGTTACGGCAGGTCTGGGGCCAACGTCCTGACTTTC

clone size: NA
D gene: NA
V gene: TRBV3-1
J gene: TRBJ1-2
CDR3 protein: CASSRWNYGYTF
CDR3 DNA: TGTGCCAGCAGCCGGTGGAACTATGGCTACACCTTC

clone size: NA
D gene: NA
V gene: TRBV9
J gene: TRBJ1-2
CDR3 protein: CASSAGHNYGYTF
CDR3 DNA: TGTGCCAGCAGCGCCGGACACAACTATGGCTACACCTTC

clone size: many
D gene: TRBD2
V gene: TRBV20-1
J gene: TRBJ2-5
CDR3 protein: CSAAIAGAETQYF
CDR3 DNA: TGCAGTGCAGCAATAGCGGGGGCGGAGACCCAGTACTTC

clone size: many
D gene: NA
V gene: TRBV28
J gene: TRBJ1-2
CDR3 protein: CASSTGGRVGYTF
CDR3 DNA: TGTGCCAGCAGCACGGGGGGGCGCGTTGGCTACACCTTC

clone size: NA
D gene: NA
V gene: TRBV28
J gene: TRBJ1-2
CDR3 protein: CASTPSTLLKNYGYTF
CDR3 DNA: TGTGCCAGCACCCCTTCGACACTCCTTAAGAACTATGGCTACACCTTC

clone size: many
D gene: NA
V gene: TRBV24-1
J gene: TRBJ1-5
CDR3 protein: CATQGANNQPQHF
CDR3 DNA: TGTGCCACTCAAGGGGCAAATAATCAGCCCCAGCATTTT

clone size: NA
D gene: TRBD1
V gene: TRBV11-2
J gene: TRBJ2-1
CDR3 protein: CASKEGQGHNEQFF
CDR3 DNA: TGTGCCAGCAAAGAGGGACAGGGGCACAATGAGCAGTTCTTC

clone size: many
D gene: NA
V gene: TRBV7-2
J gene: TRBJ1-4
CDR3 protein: CASSLVGAGNEKLFF
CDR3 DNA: TGTGCCAGCAGCTTAGTCGGTGCAGGAAATGAAAAACTGTTTTTT

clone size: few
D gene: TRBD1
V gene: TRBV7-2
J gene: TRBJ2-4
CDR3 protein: CASSTGAAAKNIQYF
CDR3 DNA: TGTGCCAGCAGCACAGGGGCTGCGGCCAAAAACATTCAGTACTTC

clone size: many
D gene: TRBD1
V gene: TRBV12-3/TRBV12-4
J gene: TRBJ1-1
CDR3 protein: CASSSTGRGNTEAFF
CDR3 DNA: TGTGCCAGCAGTTCGACAGGGCGGGGGAACACTGAAGCTTTCTTT